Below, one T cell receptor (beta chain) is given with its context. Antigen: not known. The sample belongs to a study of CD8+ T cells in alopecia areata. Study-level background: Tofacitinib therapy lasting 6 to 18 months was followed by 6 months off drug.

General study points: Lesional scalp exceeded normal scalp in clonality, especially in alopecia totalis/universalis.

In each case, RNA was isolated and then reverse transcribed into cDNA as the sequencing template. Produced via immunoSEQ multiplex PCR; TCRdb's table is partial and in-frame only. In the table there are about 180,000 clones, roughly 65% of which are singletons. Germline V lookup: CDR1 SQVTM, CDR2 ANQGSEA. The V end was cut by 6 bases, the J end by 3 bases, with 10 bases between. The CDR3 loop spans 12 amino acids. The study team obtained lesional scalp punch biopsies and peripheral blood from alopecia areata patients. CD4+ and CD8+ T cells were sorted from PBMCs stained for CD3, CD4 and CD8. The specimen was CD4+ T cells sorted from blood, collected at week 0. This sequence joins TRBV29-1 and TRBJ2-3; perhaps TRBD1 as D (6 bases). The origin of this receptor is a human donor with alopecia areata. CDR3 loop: CSVATGTDTQYF. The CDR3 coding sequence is TGCAGCGTCGCGACAGGAACAGATACGCAGTATTTT.